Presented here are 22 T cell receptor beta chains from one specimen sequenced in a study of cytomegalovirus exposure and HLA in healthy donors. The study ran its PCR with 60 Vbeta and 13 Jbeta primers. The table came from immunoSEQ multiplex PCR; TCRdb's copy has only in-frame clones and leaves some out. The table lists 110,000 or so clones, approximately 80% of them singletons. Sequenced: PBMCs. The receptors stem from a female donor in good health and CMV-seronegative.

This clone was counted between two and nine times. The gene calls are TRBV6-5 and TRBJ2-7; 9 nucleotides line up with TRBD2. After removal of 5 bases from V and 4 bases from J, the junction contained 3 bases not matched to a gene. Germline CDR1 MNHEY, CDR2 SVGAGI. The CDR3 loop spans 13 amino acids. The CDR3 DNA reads TGTGCCAGCAGTACCGGACTAGCGTACGAGCAGTACTTC. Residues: CASSTGLAYEQYF.

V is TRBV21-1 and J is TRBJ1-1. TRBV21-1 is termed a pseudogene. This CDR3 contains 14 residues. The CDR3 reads CASSKENLVLEAFF. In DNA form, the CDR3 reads TGTGCCAGCAGCAAAGAGAACCTAGTGCTTGAAGCTTTCTTT.

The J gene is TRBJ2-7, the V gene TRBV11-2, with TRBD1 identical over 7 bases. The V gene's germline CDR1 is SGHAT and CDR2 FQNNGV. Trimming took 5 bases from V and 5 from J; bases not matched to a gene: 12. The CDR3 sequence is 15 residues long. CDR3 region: CASSLIETGWNEQYF. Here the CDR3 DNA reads TGTGCCAGCAGCCTCATTGAGACAGGGTGGAACGAGCAGTACTTC.

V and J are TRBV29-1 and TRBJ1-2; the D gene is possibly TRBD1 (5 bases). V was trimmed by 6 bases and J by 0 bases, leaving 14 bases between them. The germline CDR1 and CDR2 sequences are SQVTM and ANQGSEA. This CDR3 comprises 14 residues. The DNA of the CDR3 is TGCAGCGTGGCGGGGGGGAATGCTAACTATGGCTACACCTTC. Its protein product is CSVAGGNANYGYTF.

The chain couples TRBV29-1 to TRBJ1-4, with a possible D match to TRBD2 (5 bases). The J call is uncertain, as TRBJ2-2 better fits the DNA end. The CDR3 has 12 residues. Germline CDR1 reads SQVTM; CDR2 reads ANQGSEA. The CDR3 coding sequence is TGCAGCAGACGGGCCATGGACTGGGAGCTGTTTTTT. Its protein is CSRRAMDWELFF.

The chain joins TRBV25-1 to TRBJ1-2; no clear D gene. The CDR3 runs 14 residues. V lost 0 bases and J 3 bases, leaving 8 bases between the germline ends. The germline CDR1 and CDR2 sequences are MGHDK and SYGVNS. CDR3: CASSEYSGYYGYTF. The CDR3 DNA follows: TGTGCCAGCAGTGAATATTCCGGTTACTATGGCTACACCTTC.

CDR3 region: CASSLVAGGYYEQYF. CDR3 nucleotides: TGTGCCAGCAGCTTAGTGGCGGGGGGATACTACGAGCAGTACTTC. This chain connects TRBV7-2 to TRBJ2-7; 8 bases match TRBD2. The CDR3 has 15 amino acids. Losses at the gene ends were 1 base for V and 3 bases for J; bases not matched to a gene: 5. Germline V gene sequence: CDR1 SGHTA, CDR2 FQGNSA.

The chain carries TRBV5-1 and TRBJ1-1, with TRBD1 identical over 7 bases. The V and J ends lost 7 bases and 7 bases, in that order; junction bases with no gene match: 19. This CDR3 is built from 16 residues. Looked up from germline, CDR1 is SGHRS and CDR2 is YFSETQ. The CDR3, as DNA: TGCGCCAGCGCTCCCCTGGGACGGGACAGAGCAGGTGAAGCTTTCTTT. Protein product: CASAPLGRDRAGEAFF.

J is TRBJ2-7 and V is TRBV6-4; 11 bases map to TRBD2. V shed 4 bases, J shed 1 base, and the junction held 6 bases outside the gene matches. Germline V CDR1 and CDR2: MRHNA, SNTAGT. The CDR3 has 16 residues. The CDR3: CASSAITSGGSYEQYF. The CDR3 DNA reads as TGTGCCAGCAGTGCCATCACTAGCGGGGGATCCTACGAGCAGTACTTC.

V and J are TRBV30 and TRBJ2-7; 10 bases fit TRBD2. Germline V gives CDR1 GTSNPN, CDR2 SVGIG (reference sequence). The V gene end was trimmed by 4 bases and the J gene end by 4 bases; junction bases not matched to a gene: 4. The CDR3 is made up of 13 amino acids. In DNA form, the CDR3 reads TGTGCCTGGAACGTAGCGGGGGGTTACGAGCAGTACTTC. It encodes CAWNVAGGYEQYF. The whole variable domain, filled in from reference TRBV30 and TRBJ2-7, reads SQTIHQWPATLVQPVGSPLSLECTVEGTSNPNLYWYRQAAGRGLQLLFYSVGIGQISSEVPQNLSASRPQDRQFILSSKKLLLSDSGFYLCAWNVAGGYEQYFGPGTRLTVT.

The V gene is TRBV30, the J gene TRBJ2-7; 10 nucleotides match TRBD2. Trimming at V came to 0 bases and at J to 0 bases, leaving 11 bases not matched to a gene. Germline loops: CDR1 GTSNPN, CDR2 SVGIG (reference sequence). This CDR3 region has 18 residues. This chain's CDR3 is CAWSVQRISGGASYEQYF. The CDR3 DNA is TGTGCCTGGAGTGTTCAGAGGATAAGCGGGGGGGCCTCCTACGAGCAGTACTTC.

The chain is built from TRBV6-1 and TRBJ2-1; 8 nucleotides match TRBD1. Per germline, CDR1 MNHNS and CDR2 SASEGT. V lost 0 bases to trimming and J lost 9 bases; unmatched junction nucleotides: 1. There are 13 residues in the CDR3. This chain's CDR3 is CASSEAQGGEQFF. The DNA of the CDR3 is TGTGCCAGCAGTGAAGCACAGGGGGGTGAGCAGTTCTTC.

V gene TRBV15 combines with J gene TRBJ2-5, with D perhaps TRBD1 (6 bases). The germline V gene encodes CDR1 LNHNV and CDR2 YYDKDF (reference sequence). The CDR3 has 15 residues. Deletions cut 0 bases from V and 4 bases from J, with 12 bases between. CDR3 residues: CATSRDRQALETQYF. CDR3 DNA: TGTGCCACCAGCAGAGATCGACAGGCGCTAGAGACCCAGTACTTC.

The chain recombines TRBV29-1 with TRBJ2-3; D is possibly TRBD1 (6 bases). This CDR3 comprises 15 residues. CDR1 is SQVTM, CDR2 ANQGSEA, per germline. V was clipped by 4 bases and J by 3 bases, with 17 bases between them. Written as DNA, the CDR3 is TGCAGCGTTGGAACAGGGCCCATCGGTACAGATACGCAGTATTTT. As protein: CSVGTGPIGTDTQYF.

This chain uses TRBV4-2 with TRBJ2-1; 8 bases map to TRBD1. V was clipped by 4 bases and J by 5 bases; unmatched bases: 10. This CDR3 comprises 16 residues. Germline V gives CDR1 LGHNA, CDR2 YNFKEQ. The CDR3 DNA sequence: TGTGCCAGCAGCCCCCCAGGGGGCCCCAACCACAATGAGCAGTTCTTC. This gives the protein CASSPPGGPNHNEQFF.

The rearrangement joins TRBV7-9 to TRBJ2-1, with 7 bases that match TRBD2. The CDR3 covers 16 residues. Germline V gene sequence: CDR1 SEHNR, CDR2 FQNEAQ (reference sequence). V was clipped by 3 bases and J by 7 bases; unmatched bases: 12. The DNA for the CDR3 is TGTGCCAGCAGCTTTCTTTCCCGGGGTAGCGGGAATGAGCAGTTCTTC. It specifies CASSFLSRGSGNEQFF.

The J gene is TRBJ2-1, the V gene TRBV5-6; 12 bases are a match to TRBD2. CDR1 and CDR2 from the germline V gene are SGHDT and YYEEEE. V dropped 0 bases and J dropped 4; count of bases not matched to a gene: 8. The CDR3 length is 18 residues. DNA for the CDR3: TGTGCCAGCAGCTTGGCCTGGACTAGCGGGAAAAAATACAATGAGCAGTTCTTC. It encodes CASSLAWTSGKKYNEQFF.

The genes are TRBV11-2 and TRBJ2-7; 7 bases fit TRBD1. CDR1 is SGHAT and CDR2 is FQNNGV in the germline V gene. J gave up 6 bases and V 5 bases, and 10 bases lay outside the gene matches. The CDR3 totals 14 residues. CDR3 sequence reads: CASSPRQGWSEQYF. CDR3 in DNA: TGTGCCAGCAGCCCCAGACAGGGCTGGAGCGAGCAGTACTTC.

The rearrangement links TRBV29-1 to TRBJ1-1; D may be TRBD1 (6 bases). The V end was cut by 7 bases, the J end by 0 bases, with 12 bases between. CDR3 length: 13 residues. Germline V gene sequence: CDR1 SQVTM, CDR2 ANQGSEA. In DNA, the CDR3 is TGCAGCGAGACGACAGGATTGAACACTGAAGCTTTCTTT. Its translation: CSETTGLNTEAFF.

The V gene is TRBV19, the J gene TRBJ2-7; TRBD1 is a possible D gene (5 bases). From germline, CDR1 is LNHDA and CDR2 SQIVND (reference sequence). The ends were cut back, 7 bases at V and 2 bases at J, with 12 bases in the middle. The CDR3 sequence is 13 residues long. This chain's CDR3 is CASKDLGAYEQYF. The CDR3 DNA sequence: TGTGCCAGTAAGGATTTAGGGGCCTACGAGCAGTACTTC.

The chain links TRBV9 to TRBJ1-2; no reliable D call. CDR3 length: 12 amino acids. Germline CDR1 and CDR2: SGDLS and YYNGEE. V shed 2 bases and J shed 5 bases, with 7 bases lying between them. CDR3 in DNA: TGTGCCAGCAGCGTTGCGGCTTATGGCTACACCTTC. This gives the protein CASSVAAYGYTF.

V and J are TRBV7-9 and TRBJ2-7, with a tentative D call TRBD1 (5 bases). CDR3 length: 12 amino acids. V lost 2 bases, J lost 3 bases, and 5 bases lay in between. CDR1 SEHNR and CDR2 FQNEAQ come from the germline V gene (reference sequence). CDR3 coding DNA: TGTGCCAGCAGCTTACAGGGCTACGAGCAGTACTTC. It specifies CASSLQGYEQYF. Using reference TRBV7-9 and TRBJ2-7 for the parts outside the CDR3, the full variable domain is DTGVSQNPRHKITKRGQNVTFRCDPISEHNRLYWYRQTLGQGPEFLTYFQNEAQLEKSRLLSDRFSAERPKGSFSTLEIQRTEQGDSAMYLCASSLQGYEQYFGPGTRLTVT.